The source of this TCR beta chain is a study of cytotoxic CD8 clonotypes in ibrutinib-treated CLL. The wider study: Across the patients, about a dozen were relapsed/refractory, roughly 15 treatment-naive and about 17 IGHV unmutated. Response samples were obtained once patients had received a median 12 months of treatment, range 6 to 36.

This CDR3 is built from 14 residues. Trimming removed 3 bases at V and 0 bases at J, with 6 bases between. The V gene's germline CDR1 is LNHDA and CDR2 SQIVND (reference sequence). Sequencing was designed to attain a depth spanning 1 in 200,000 to 1 in 1 million T cells. Assay used: immunoSEQ multiplex PCR; TCRdb lists only in-frame clones, some missing. The sample shows some 61,000 clones, approximately 71% of them seen only once. The sequenced sample was PBMCs, obtained after 12 months of ibrutinib treatment. This TCR was sampled from a human donor with chronic lymphocytic leukemia. The chain couples TRBV19 to TRBJ1-3; D not certain. DNA of the CDR3: TGTGCCAGTAGTATGGCGTACTCTGGAAACACCATATATTTT. As protein: CASSMAYSGNTIYF. Based on the CDR3 plus reference TRBV19 and TRBJ1-3, the full variable domain is DGGITQSPKYLFRKEGQNVTLSCEQNLNHDAMYWYRQDPGQGLRLIYYSQIVNDFQKGDIAEGYSVSREKKESFPLTVTSAQKNPTAFYLCASSMAYSGNTIYFGEGSWLTVV.